The T cell receptor (beta chain) under discussion was sequenced for a study of blood T cell repertoires in COVID-19 (dated by TCRdb to 2019 to 2021). For the study in its entirety: Samples from collaborators originated in the United States, Italy and Spain and spanned both the acute and convalescent phases of COVID-19. The prospective study material was composed of cDNA or gDNA derived from T cells, B-cell-depleted T cells, or PBMCs. Subjects who had been exposed to COVID-19, were actively infected with it, or had recovered from it provided the deeply sampled blood TCRbeta repertoires that made up the dataset. The repertoires were released in a freely available public database meant as a resource for research on the immune response to SARS-CoV-2. Samples were obtained from the ongoing ImmuneRACE study (first 160 participants) and from 1,254 subjects provided by 6 global collaborators. A de-identified subject ID, COVID-19 status, age in years and sex were almost always included in the sample metadata. HLA class I and class II types, where available, came from metadata supplied by the sample provider rather than from assay-based typing. Results and caveats for the whole study, not just this receptor: How much clinical and demographic metadata was included differed by source and by participant, and the metadata was provided uncurated.

On this clone itself: Its binding antigen is unknown. Base qualities were left out, and no much larger clone turns up one base away.

The collaborating institutions used their own protocols to collect whole blood in K2EDTA tubes. For TCRbeta analysis, collaborators shipped samples as frozen whole blood, isolated PBMCs, or DNA extracted from either of those sample types. TCRbeta CDR3 regions were amplified from genomic DNA using the immunoSEQ Assay, a bias-controlled multiplex PCR. In the original analysis: Nucleated cell counts per sample were estimated from amplification of reference gene primers within the assay. To quantify the absolute abundance of each unique TCRbeta CDR3 rearrangement, sequence reads were collapsed and filtered. Productive Simpson clonality was computed per sample as the square root of Simpson's diversity index over productive rearrangements. Drawn from immuneACCESS, this table holds only the in-frame rearrangements with V and J called that TCRdb kept. Clones are partly lost; checked studies trace under half to an unresolved V gene and leave the rest unexplained. The D gene and trimming were derived from the DNA, and the V and J assignments and clone size from that table. For this sample there are approximately 100,000 clones; roughly 84% appear just once. 6% to 7% of the sample is taken by the ten largest.

This TCR derives from a woman aged 45-59 years with acute or convalescent COVID-19. Sequencing used peripheral blood.

The CDR3: CASSEEGANTEAFF. The sequenced DNA is TGTGCCAGCAGTGAAGAGGGGGCGAACACTGAAGCTTTCTTT. The chain uses TRBV2 and TRBJ1-1, and TRBD1 matches 7 of the central bases. As encoded in the germline V gene, CDR1 is SNHLY while CDR2 is FYNNEI. From its cysteine to its phenylalanine, the CDR3 spans 14 amino acids. The retained sequence is limited to the CDR3, 42 bases, with the frame set at the first base. Ends trimmed: V by 1 base, J by 1 base; bases unmatched to a gene: 0.